The 2 T cell receptor beta chains listed next were all sequenced from one sample in a study of OX40 agonist ivuxolimab in advanced cancers. Here immunoSEQ multiplex PCR was the method, and the copy in TCRdb shows in-frame clones only, minus some. The table lists tens of thousands of clones, approximately 86% of them singletons, with 5.9% in the top ten. The specimen comprised CD4+ or CD8+ T cells sorted from blood, sampled in a trial of the OX40 agonist ivuxolimab. The receptors originated from an adult with an advanced solid tumor such as melanoma, head and neck, liver or kidney cancer.

V is TRBV7-3 and J is TRBJ2-1; D could derive from TRBD1 or TRBD2 (6 bases each). The CDR3 covers 16 residues. Germline V CDR1 and CDR2: SGHTA, FQGTGA. V lost 5 bases, J lost 0 bases, and 14 bases lay in between. CDR3 DNA sequence: TGTGCCAGCAGCGTACGAGGGGGGAGCTCCTACAATGAGCAGTTCTTC. Translation: CASSVRGGSSYNEQFF.

The J gene is TRBJ2-2, the V gene TRBV28; possibly TRBD2 for D (6 bases). From germline, CDR1 is MDHEN and CDR2 SYDVKM. Trimming removed 2 bases from V and 4 bases from J, with 8 bases in between. This CDR3 has 14 amino acids. In DNA form, the CDR3 reads TGTGCCAGCAGTTTAGGTAGCGGCACCGGGGAGCTGTTTTTT. The encoded protein is CASSLGSGTGELFF. The variable domain in full, with the rest retrieved from reference TRBV28 and TRBJ2-2, is DVKVTQSSRYLVKRTGEKVFLECVQDMDHENMFWYRQDPGLGLRLIYFSYDVKMKEKGDIPEGYSVSREKKERFSLILESASTNQTSMYLCASSLGSGTGELFFGEGSRLTVL.